This T cell receptor beta chain was observed in a study of PD-1 blockade in classical Hodgkin lymphoma. Study-wide background: Intravenous infusions of nivolumab 3 mg/kg reached patients every 2 weeks.

In regard to this clone: Its specificity is not known.

All the patients suffered relapse after autologous stem cell transplantation, and brentuximab vedotin exposure differed. CD8+ T cells were isolated from thawed PBMCs by magnetic negative selection. Profiling relied on immunoSEQ multiplex PCR, and the TCRdb table lists in-frame clones only, not all of them. The table has more than 750 clones, 83% seen once. General study results and limits: With CD4+ cells, TCR diversity rose significantly by C4D1, but not with CD8+ cells.

Sample: CD8+ T cells from blood, taken at baseline. This receptor was identified in a human donor with classical Hodgkin lymphoma.

In nucleotides, the CDR3 is TGTGCCAGCAGCAAACTAGCGAGAGAGTACAATGAGCAGTTCTTC. It is translated as CASSKLAREYNEQFF. The V gene is TRBV11-2, the J gene TRBJ2-1, with 7 nucleotides matching TRBD2. The germline V gene has CDR1 SGHAT and CDR2 FQNNGV. The CDR3 consists of 15 residues. J was trimmed by 4 bases and V by 5 bases; bases with no gene match: 8.